The count of the clone carrying this TCR beta chain is one. Its antigen remains unknown. Deep was the level at which the assay was run. Under the authors' procedure: Filtering differed since immunoSEQ provided only junctions, with no quality scores. The assay was immunoSEQ multiplex PCR, and TCRdb's table has in-frame clones only and misses some. For V, J and clone size, that table is used; D and trimming come from the DNA. The repertoire holds a few million clones, more than 80% seen once, with 0.13% to 0.15% in the top ten. Trimming stripped 3 bases from V and 1 base from J, with 3 bases between. In germline, CDR1 is SEHNR, CDR2 FQNEAQ (reference sequence). This CDR3 spans 12 amino acids. Free of recent acute infections or vaccinations, the donors were healthy HIV-negative adults. This specimen comes from a study of shared clonotypes between healthy human individuals. General study results and limits: Clonotypes shared by all four donors outscored non-shared clonotypes in generation probability.

The V gene is TRBV7-9, the J gene TRBJ2-5; D is uncertain. The clonotype comes from a young man in good health. The sequencing sample was made of naive CD4+ T cells sorted from blood. Sample subset: CD45RA+ positively selected. The CDR3 here is CASSLTQETQYF. The CDR3 DNA reads as TGTGCCAGCAGCTTGACCCAAGAGACCCAGTACTTC. Together with reference TRBV7-9 and TRBJ2-5, the CDR3 gives the full variable domain: DTGVSQNPRHKITKRGQNVTFRCDPISEHNRLYWYRQTLGQGPEFLTYFQNEAQLEKSRLLSDRFSAERPKGSFSTLEIQRTEQGDSAMYLCASSLTQETQYFGPGTRLLVL.